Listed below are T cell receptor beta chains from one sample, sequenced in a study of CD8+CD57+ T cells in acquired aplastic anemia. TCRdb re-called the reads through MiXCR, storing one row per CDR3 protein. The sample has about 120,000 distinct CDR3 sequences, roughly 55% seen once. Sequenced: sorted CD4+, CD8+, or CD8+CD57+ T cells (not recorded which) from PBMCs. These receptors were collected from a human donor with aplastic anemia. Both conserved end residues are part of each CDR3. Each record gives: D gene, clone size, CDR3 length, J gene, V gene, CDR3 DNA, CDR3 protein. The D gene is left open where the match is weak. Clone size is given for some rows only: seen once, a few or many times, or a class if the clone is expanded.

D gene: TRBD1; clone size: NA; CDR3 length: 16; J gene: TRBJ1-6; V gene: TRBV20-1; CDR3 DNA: TGCAGTGCTAGTAGGGACAGGGATCCTTTGAATTCACCCCTCCACTTT; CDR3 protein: CSASRDRDPLNSPLHF
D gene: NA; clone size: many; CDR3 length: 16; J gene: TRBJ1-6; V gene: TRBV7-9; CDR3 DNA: TGTGCCAGCAGCGCCCAAATGAGCTCCTATAATTCACCCCTCCACTTT; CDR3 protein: CASSAQMSSYNSPLHF
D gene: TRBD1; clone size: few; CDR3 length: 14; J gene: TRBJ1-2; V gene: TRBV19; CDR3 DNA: TGTGCCAGTAGTCCTCGGGACAGGGTCTATGGCTACACCTTC; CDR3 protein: CASSPRDRVYGYTF
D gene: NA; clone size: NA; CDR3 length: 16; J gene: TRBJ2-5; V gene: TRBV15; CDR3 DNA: TGTGCCACCAGCAGAGGAGGGATAGTCAGCGGGGAGACCCAGTACTTC; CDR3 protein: CATSRGGIVSGETQYF
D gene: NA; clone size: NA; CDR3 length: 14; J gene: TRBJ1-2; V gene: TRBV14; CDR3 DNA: TGTGCCAGCAGCCAAGATTGGGGTATCGGTGGCTACACCTTC; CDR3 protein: CASSQDWGIGGYTF
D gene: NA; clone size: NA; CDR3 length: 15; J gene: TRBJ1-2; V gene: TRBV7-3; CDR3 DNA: TGTGCCAGCAGCCGAGGCCCCGCGGAACCCTATGGCTACACCTTC; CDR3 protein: CASSRGPAEPYGYTF
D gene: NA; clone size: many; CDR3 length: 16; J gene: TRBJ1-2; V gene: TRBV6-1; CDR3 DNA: TGTGCCAGCACCCCCTTCGAGAACAGAACTAACTATGGCTACACCTTC; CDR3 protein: CASTPFENRTNYGYTF
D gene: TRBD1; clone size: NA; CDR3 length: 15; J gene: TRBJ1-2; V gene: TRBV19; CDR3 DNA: TGTGCCAGTAGTATCCCTTGGGACAGCAACTATGGCTACACCTTC; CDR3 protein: CASSIPWDSNYGYTF
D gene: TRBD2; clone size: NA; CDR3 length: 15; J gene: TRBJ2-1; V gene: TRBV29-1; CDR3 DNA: TGCAGCGTTGCCTTCAGACTAGCGGGGGGGAGGGAGCAGTTCTTC; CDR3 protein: CSVAFRLAGGREQFF
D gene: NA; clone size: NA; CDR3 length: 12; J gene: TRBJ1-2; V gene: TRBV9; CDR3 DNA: TGTGCCAGCTACAGGGCCGCTCATGGCTACACCTTC; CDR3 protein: CASYRAAHGYTF
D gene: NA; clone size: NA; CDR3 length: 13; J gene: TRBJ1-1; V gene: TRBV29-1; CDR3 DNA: TGCAGCGTTGATCCCAGGGTGAACGCTGAAGCTTTCTTT; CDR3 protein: CSVDPRVNAEAFF
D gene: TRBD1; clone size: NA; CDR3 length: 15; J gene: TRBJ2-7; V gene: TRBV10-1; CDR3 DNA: TGCGCCAGCAGGGAACCACAGGGGATCTCGTACGAGCAGTACTTC; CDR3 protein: CASREPQGISYEQYF
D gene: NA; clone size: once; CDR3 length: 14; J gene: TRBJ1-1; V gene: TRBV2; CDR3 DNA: TGTGCCAGCACCACCTACCCAGAGAACACTGAAGCTTTCTTT; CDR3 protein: CASTTYPENTEAFF
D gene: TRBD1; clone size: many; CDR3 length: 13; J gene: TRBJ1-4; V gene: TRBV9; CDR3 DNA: TGTGCCAGCAGCGGGGGGGACAGTGAAAAACTGTTTTTT; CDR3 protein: CASSGGDSEKLFF
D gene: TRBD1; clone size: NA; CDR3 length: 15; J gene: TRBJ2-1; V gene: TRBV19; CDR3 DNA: TGTGCCAGCCGCCCCCGGGGACAGGGGGGAATTGAGCAGTTCTTC; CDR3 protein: CASRPRGQGGIEQFF
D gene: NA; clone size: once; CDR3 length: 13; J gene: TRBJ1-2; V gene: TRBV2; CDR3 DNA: TGTGCCAGCAACTCAAGGGGGGTCTATGGCTACACCTTC; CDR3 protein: CASNSRGVYGYTF
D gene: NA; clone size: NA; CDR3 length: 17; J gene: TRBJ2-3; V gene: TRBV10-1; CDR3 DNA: TGCGCCAGCAGTGAGTCCCAGGGGATCGGGCGCACAGATACGCAGTATTTT; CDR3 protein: CASSESQGIGRTDTQYF
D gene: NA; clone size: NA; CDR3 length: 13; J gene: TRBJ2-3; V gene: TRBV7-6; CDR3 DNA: TGTGCCAGCAGCTTAGGTATCACAGATACGCAGTATTTT; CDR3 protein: CASSLGITDTQYF
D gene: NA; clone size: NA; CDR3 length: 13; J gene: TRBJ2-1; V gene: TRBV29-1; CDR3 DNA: TGCAGCGTCGACCCTCGAGCTTACAATGAGCAGTTCTTC; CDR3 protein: CSVDPRAYNEQFF
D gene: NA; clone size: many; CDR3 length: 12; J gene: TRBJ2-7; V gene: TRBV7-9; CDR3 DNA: TGTGCCAGCAGCTTAGTCAGGACGGAGCAGTACTTC; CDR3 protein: CASSLVRTEQYF
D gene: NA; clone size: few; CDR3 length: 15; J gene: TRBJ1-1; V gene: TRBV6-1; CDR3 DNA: TGTGCCAGCAGTGAACCCGGGGCGATGCGCACTGAAGCTTTCTTT; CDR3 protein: CASSEPGAMRTEAFF
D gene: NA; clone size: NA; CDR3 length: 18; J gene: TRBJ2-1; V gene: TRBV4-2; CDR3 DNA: TGTGCCAGCAGCCAAGGGCAAAGGGCAGCAAGCTCCTACAATGAGCAGTTCTTC; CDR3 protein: CASSQGQRAASSYNEQFF
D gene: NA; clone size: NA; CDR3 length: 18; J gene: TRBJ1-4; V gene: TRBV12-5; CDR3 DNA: TGTGCTAGTGGTTCCAAAAGGGGGAAGAGTGTGGTGTTTGAAAAACTGTTTTTT; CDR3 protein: CASGSKRGKSVVFEKLFF
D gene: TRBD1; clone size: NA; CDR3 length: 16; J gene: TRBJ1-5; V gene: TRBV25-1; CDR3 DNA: TGTGCCAGCAGTGAATCCGGCAGGGGGGGCAGTCAGCCCCAGCATTTT; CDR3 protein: CASSESGRGGSQPQHF
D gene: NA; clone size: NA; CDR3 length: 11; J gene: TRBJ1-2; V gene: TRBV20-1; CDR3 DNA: TGCAGTGTCGGAGGCCTTTATGGCTACACCTTC; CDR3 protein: CSVGGLYGYTF
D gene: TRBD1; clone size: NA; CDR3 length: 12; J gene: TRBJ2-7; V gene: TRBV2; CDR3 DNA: TGTGCGACCGGGACAGGGGCTTACGAGCAGTACTTC; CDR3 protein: CATGTGAYEQYF
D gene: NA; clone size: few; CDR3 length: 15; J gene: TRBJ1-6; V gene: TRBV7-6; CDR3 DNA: TGTGCCAGCAGCTTAGCGGCCGCACAGAATTCACCCCTCCACTTT; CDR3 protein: CASSLAAAQNSPLHF
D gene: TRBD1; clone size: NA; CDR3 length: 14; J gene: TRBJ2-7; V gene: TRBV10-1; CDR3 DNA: TGCGCCAGCCAGAGGGACAGGGGGCAGGGCGAGCAGTACTTC; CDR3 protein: CASQRDRGQGEQYF
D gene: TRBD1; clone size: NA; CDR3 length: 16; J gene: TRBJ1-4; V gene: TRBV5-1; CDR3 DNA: TGCGCCAGCAGTCGGGACAGCGGCCGGCTTGGGGAAAAACTGTTTTTT; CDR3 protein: CASSRDSGRLGEKLFF
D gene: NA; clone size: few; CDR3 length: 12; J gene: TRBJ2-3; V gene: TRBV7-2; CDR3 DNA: TGTGCCAGCAGCTCTGGCACAGATACGCAGTATTTT; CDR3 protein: CASSSGTDTQYF
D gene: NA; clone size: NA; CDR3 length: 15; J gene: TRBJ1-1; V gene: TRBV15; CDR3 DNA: TGTGCCACCAGCAGAGGGGCCACGGGGGGTATTGAAGCTTTCTTT; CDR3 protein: CATSRGATGGIEAFF
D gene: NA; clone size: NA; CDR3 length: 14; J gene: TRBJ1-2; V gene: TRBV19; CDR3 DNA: TGTGCCAGTAGTATAGGCCGACCCCTCTATGGCTACACCTTC; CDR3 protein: CASSIGRPLYGYTF
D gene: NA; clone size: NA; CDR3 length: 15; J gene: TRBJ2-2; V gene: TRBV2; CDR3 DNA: TGTGCCAGCAGACTGTTTGTAGGGAGCACCGGGGAGCTGTTTTTT; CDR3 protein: CASRLFVGSTGELFF